The 21 T cell receptor beta chains presented below share a single source sample, sequenced in a study of response to subunit inactivated influenza vaccine. TCRdb passed the RT-PCR reads through MiXCR, listing each CDR3 protein once. This table has 550,000 to 600,000 distinct CDR3 sequences, about 11% appearing once. The material sequenced was PBMCs from blood, taken on the day of vaccination. The receptors come from a man aged 45 to 65 who received an inactivated influenza vaccine.

This clonotype was counted only a few times. The gene calls are TRBV2 and TRBJ1-5; no clear D gene. The germline V and J ends were trimmed by 6 bases and 3 bases, with 12 bases remaining between them. This CDR3 is 14 amino acids long. Germline V CDR1 and CDR2: SNHLY, FYNNEI. CDR3 residues: CASRTDGINQPQHF. The CDR3 nucleotides read TGTGCCAGCAGGACCGACGGAATCAATCAGCCCCAGCATTTT.

V is TRBV20-1 and J is TRBJ1-1; no definite D call. The CDR3 has 14 amino acids. V lost 2 bases and J lost 6, with 16 bases in between. CDR1 is DFQATT and CDR2 is SNEGSKA in the germline V gene (reference sequence). CDR3 loop: CSARSGPSNSEAFF. The CDR3 DNA reads TGCAGTGCTAGATCGGGCCCCTCCAATTCTGAAGCTTTCTTT.

The rearrangement joins TRBV4-3 to TRBJ1-2; D not certain. The CDR3 is made up of 14 amino acids. CDR1 LGHNA and CDR2 YSLEER come from the germline V gene. V was clipped by 1 base and J by 4 bases, with 10 bases between them. In DNA form, the CDR3 reads TGCGCCAGCAGCCAAGGCGACGGACGCTATGGCTACACCTTC. This translates into CASSQGDGRYGYTF.

This chain joins TRBV25-1 and TRBJ1-4; D ambiguous. Between the trimmed V and J ends, which lost 0 bases and 8 bases, there was a span of 10 bases. Germline CDR1 MGHDK, CDR2 SYGVNS. The CDR3 is made up of 14 amino acids. This chain's CDR3 is CASSEYPVGEKLFF. The CDR3 region has the DNA TGTGCCAGCAGTGAATATCCAGTAGGCGAAAAACTGTTTTTT.

In its sample, this clonotype was seen many times. The chain carries TRBV2 and TRBJ2-2; D perhaps matches TRBD1 (6 bases). The CDR3 is made up of 15 amino acids. The germline gives CDR1 SNHLY, CDR2 FYNNEI. The V and J ends lost 2 bases and 5 bases respectively, with 12 bases between them. The CDR3 reads CASSEIQGLTGELFF. The DNA of the CDR3 is TGTGCCAGCAGTGAAATACAGGGCTTGACCGGGGAGCTGTTTTTT.

This clonotype has only a few counts. The rearrangement uses TRBV12-3 or TRBV12-4 and TRBJ2-2; D gene uncertain. V was shortened by 5 bases and J by 2 bases, with 15 bases between the two germline ends. This CDR3 is built from 16 residues. The chain's CDR3 is CASSSRRRLNTGELFF. CDR3 in DNA: TGTGCCAGCAGTAGCCGTCGGCGGCTCAACACCGGGGAGCTGTTTTTT.

The chain couples TRBV10-3 to TRBJ2-1; 16 bases are a match to TRBD2. CDR1 ENHRY and CDR2 SYGVKD come from the germline V gene. The CDR3 loop spans 20 amino acids. V was pared by 4 bases and J by 2 bases, with 11 bases of the junction left unmatched. This CDR3 reads CAISAPGTSGGAATYNEQFF. DNA for the CDR3: TGTGCCATCAGTGCCCCCGGGACTAGCGGGGGGGCCGCCACCTACAATGAGCAGTTCTTC.

This clonotype occurred many times. V and J are TRBV21-1 and TRBJ1-3. TRBV21-1 is a documented pseudogene. There are 15 residues in the CDR3. CDR3 DNA sequence: TGTGCCAGCAGCAATTTCTTAACCTCTGGAAACACCATATATTTT. Translated: CASSNFLTSGNTIYF.

The chain has TRBV28 and TRBJ1-2; no reliable D call. This CDR3 has 13 amino acids. CDR1 is MDHEN, CDR2 SYDVKM, per germline. The ends were cut back, 5 bases at V and 3 bases at J, with 10 bases in the middle. For the CDR3, the DNA is TGTGCCAGCAGTGGCAGGACCCACTATGGCTACACCTTC. The encoded protein is CASSGRTHYGYTF.

This clonotype was counted a few times. The CDR3: CAIMLRWGGELFF. The CDR3 nucleotides read TGTGCCATCATGTTGCGGTGGGGCGGGGAGCTGTTTTTT. This chain joins TRBV10-3 and TRBJ2-2; D gene unclear. Germline assignment: CDR1 ENHRY and CDR2 SYGVKD. There are 13 residues in the CDR3. Between the trimmed V and J ends, which lost 7 bases and 7 bases, there was a span of 13 bases.

J is TRBJ2-3 and V is TRBV20-1, with D possibly being TRBD1 (5 bases). V shed 6 bases and J shed 5 bases, with 21 bases lying between them. The CDR3 sequence is 15 residues long. In germline, CDR1 is DFQATT, CDR2 SNEGSKA (reference sequence). The CDR3 DNA reads TGCAGTGCAGTTATACTGTCAGGGAAGGGAGATACGCAGTATTTT. It encodes CSAVILSGKGDTQYF.

To note about this clonotype: One base away lies a much larger clone, so this may be a sequencing read error. The gene calls are TRBV5-1 and TRBJ2-1; D is unclear. Between the trimmed V and J ends, which lost 4 bases and 0 bases, there was a span of 8 bases. Looked up from germline, CDR1 is SGHRS and CDR2 is YFSETQ. This CDR3 contains 14 residues. This CDR3 reads CASSVGSSYNEQFF. CDR3 DNA sequence: TGCGCCAGCAGCGTGGGTAGCTCCTACAATGAGCAGTTCTTC.

This clonotype was counted many times. The V and J genes are TRBV6-1 and TRBJ2-5; perhaps TRBD1 as D (5 bases). Deletions cut 4 bases from V and 7 bases from J, with 19 bases between. Germline V CDR1 and CDR2: MNHNS, SASEGT. The CDR3 loop spans 15 amino acids. CDR3 sequence (DNA): TGTGCCAGCAGTGTTAACACTGTGGTTACAGGGACCCAGTACTTC. Translation gives CASSVNTVVTGTQYF.

The table lists this clonotype with a few counts. The rearrangement links TRBV12-3 or TRBV12-4 to TRBJ2-7; 7 bases are shared with TRBD2. V was clipped by 3 bases and J by 4 bases; unmatched bases: 9. This CDR3 comprises 15 residues. The CDR3 is CASSLGGGRGYEQYF. CDR3 in DNA: TGTGCCAGCAGTTTGGGTGGCGGGAGAGGGTACGAGCAGTACTTC.

This rearrangement joins TRBV6-1 to TRBJ2-7; D is ambiguous. Germline assignment: CDR1 MNHNS and CDR2 SASEGT. The CDR3 covers 16 residues. V was pared by 2 bases and J by 5 bases, with 19 bases between. The CDR3: CASSEQIRPPVDEQYF. The CDR3 DNA reads as TGTGCCAGCAGTGAACAGATCCGCCCGCCCGTAGACGAGCAGTACTTC.

This sequence joins TRBV25-1 and TRBJ1-2, with D possibly TRBD1 on 6 matching bases. Trimming left V 10 bases short and J 10 bases short, with 16 bases between. Germline-derived CDR1 and CDR2 are MGHDK and SYGVNS. CDR3 length equals 11 residues. The CDR3 is CAIDRNFSYTF. The CDR3 coding sequence is TGTGCCATCGACAGGAACTTTTCCTACACCTTC.

V gene TRBV7-9 combines with J gene TRBJ2-1; TRBD1 matches 7 bases. The V and J ends lost 5 bases and 5 bases, in that order; junction bases with no gene match: 15. Germline-derived CDR1 and CDR2 are SEHNR and FQNEAQ (reference sequence). This CDR3 has 17 amino acids. This CDR3 reads CASSLLPTGPADNEQFF. CDR3 nucleotide sequence: TGTGCCAGCAGCCTCCTACCGACAGGGCCGGCCGACAATGAGCAGTTCTTC.

This clonotype was seen at least ten times. This sequence joins TRBV29-1 and TRBJ2-7; 9 nucleotides line up with TRBD1. Per the germline V gene, CDR1 is SQVTM and CDR2 is ANQGSEA. This CDR3 is built from 14 residues. After removal of 3 bases from V and 6 bases from J, the junction contained 9 bases not matched to a gene. DNA for the CDR3: TGCAGCGTTGAGAATTTGGGACAGGGATCCGAGCAGTACTTC. Protein: CSVENLGQGSEQYF.

This clonotype came up many times. The CDR3 sequence: CASSLGPMQYF. The CDR3, as DNA: TGCGCCAGCAGCCTCGGGCCTATGCAGTATTTT. V and J are TRBV4-3 and TRBJ2-3, with no clear D. The length of the CDR3 is 11 residues. V dropped 4 bases and J dropped 11 bases, with 10 bases sitting between them. Germline V lookup: CDR1 LGHNA, CDR2 YSLEER.

This clonotype was recorded a few times. The rearrangement joins TRBV21-1 to TRBJ2-7; TRBD1 was called by the table and not checked on the DNA. TRBV21-1 is designated a pseudogene. The CDR3 is made up of 9 amino acids. CDR3 in amino acids: CASEGTGYF. CDR3 bases: TGTGCCAGCGAGGGGACAGGGTACTTC.

V usage is TRBV5-1 and J usage is TRBJ2-3; TRBD2 matches 9 bases. The CDR3 spans 15 residues. V dropped 0 bases and J dropped 5; count of bases not matched to a gene: 4. The germline V gene encodes CDR1 SGHRS and CDR2 YFSETQ. The CDR3 DNA follows: TGCGCCAGCAGCTTGGTAGCGACTAGCGGAGATACGCAGTATTTT. Translated: CASSLVATSGDTQYF.